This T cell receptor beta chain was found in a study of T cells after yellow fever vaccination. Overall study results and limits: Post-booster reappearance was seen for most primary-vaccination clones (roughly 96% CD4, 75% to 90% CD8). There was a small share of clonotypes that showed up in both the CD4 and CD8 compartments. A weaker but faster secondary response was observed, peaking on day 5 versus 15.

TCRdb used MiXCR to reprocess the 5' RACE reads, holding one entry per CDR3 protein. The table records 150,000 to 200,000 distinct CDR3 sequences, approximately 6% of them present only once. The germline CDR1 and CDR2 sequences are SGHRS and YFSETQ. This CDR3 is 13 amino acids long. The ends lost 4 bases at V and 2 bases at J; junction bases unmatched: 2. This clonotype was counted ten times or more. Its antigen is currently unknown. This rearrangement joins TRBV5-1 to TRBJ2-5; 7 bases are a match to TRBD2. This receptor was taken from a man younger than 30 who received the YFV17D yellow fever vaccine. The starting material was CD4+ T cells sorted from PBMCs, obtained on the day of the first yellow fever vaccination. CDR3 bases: TGCGCCAGCAGCCAGCGGGAACAAGAGACCCAGTACTTC. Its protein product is CASSQREQETQYF. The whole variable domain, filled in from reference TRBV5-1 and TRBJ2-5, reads KAGVTQTPRYLIKTRGQQVTLSCSPISGHRSVSWYQQTPGQGLQFLFEYFSETQRNKGNFPGRFSGRQFSNSRSEMNVSTLELGDSALYLCASSQREQETQYFGPGTRLLVL.